This section outlines one T cell receptor beta chain sequence together with its context. The protocol was immunoSEQ multiplex PCR, while the TCRdb copy is restricted to in-frame clones and leaves out a portion. The table shows approximately 70,000 clones, with 75% to 95% occurring only once. The record originates from a study of technical replicates of blood from a few donors. This CDR3 contains 15 residues. Trimming took off 4 bases at V and 5 bases at J, with 15 bases between the two ends. CDR1 is SGHVS, CDR2 FNYEAQ, per germline. This receptor was obtained from a human donor in good health. Some clones in this sample may be carry-over from other donors' samples. The source material was T cells isolated from PBMCs. This chain joins TRBV7-6 and TRBJ2-1; D ambiguous. CDR3 bases: TGTGCCAGCAGCTCCAGGAACCCCCAAAACAATGAGCAGTTCTTC. Its protein is CASSSRNPQNNEQFF.